The clone carrying this TCR beta chain appeared many times. Its antigen is still unknown. This sample stems from a study of CD8 T cells in ankylosing spondylitis. General study points: Apparently characteristic of ankylosing spondylitis blood was a TCR beta motif (under ten highly homologous variants).

In making TCR beta libraries, quantitative 5'-RACE with molecular barcodes was used. Via MiXCR, TCRdb re-called the 5' RACE reads, giving one row per CDR3 protein. The sample includes more than 150,000 distinct CDR3 sequences, 18% seen only once; the top ten take 4.3%. Germline CDR1 and CDR2: LGHDT and YNNKEL (reference sequence). The V segment lost 8 bases and the J segment 0 bases; nucleotides outside the gene matches: 4. The CDR3 has 14 amino acids. The TCR sequence derives from a male donor aged 10 to 30 with ankylosing spondylitis or in good health (not recorded which). Sequenced input: blood, either unsorted or a sorted T cell fraction (not recorded which). The V call is TRBV3-1, the J call TRBJ2-3; 8 nucleotides agree with TRBD1. DNA for the CDR3: TGTGCCAGCCGGGACAGGAGTAGCACAGATACGCAGTATTTT. Translating it yields CASRDRSSTDTQYF.